This TCR beta chain was captured in a study of blood T cell repertoires in COVID-19. Turning to the study itself: Acute and convalescent COVID-19 samples came from the United States, Italy and Spain.

Only in-frame clones appear in the TCRdb table, and some are missing; sequencing was by immunoSEQ multiplex PCR. This table has some 190,000 clones, 80% appearing once. The table lists this clone with a few counts. The age range of participants was 18 to 89 years, with residence in about 25 US areas. CDR3 length equals 14 residues. Germline V gene sequence: CDR1 LGHNT, CDR2 FRNRAP. V dropped 7 bases and J dropped 1 base, with 13 bases sitting between them. Sequencing input: PBMCs or T cells enriched from blood (not recorded which). The source of this sequence is a man in his 60s who had been exposed to COVID-19. J is TRBJ1-1 and V is TRBV12-5; perhaps TRBD1 as D (5 bases). CDR3 in DNA: TGTGCTAGTGCCATGGACACATGGAACACTGAAGCTTTCTTT. This codes for CASAMDTWNTEAFF.